This is a list of T cell receptor beta chains from one sample in a study of CD8+CD57+ T cells in acquired aplastic anemia. MiXCR, run by TCRdb on the reads, gives a single entry per CDR3 protein. This table holds about 220,000 distinct CDR3 sequences, more than 40% found once. Sequencing was carried out using sorted CD4+, CD8+, or CD8+CD57+ T cells (not recorded which) from PBMCs. The origin of the receptors is a human donor with aplastic anemia. Each CDR3 is given with its conserved first and last residue. Fields, in order: J gene, D gene, clone size, V gene, CDR3 DNA, CDR3 protein. A D gene is named only where the DNA matches it firmly. Part of the rows lack a size; the others show once, few, many or a class for expanded clones.

j_call: TRBJ2-7; d_call: TRBD2; clone_size: many; v_call: TRBV20-1; cdr3_nt: TGCAGTGCTAGAGAAAAGTTAGCGGGATCCTACGAGCAGTACTTC; cdr3_aa: CSAREKLAGSYEQYF
j_call: TRBJ1-2; d_call: -; clone_size: -; v_call: TRBV12-3/TRBV12-4; cdr3_nt: TGTGCCAGCAGTTTTGGGGACTTACCGGACGAGGACTATGGCTACACCTTC; cdr3_aa: CASSFGDLPDEDYGYTF
j_call: TRBJ2-3; d_call: TRBD2; clone_size: many; v_call: TRBV6-1; cdr3_nt: TGTGCCAGCAGTGAGGCGGGGGGAGGGGCAGATACGCAGTATTTT; cdr3_aa: CASSEAGGGADTQYF
j_call: TRBJ2-1; d_call: TRBD2; clone_size: -; v_call: TRBV7-9; cdr3_nt: TGTGCCAGCAGCCCGGGCGGGGGGAGCTACAATGAGCAGTTCTTC; cdr3_aa: CASSPGGGSYNEQFF
j_call: TRBJ2-1; d_call: TRBD2; clone_size: -; v_call: TRBV7-6; cdr3_nt: TGTGCCAGCAAAGGGGTAGCGGGGGGCGGGGATGAGCAGTTCTTC; cdr3_aa: CASKGVAGGGDEQFF
j_call: TRBJ2-7; d_call: TRBD1; clone_size: -; v_call: TRBV27; cdr3_nt: TGTGCCAGCGGCCTGGGGACAGGGACCTACGAGCAGTACTTC; cdr3_aa: CASGLGTGTYEQYF
j_call: TRBJ2-7; d_call: -; clone_size: many; v_call: TRBV15; cdr3_nt: TGTGCCACCAGCAGAGATAACCGGTACGAGCAGTACTTC; cdr3_aa: CATSRDNRYEQYF
j_call: TRBJ2-7; d_call: TRBD2; clone_size: many; v_call: TRBV29-1; cdr3_nt: TGCAGCGTGGTGGCGGGAGGGTTCCACGAGCAGTACTTC; cdr3_aa: CSVVAGGFHEQYF
j_call: TRBJ1-4; d_call: -; clone_size: many; v_call: TRBV5-1; cdr3_nt: TGCGCCAGCAGCTTGGGTGGCAGACTAACAACTAATGAAAAACTGTTTTTT; cdr3_aa: CASSLGGRLTTNEKLFF
j_call: TRBJ2-3; d_call: -; clone_size: -; v_call: TRBV27; cdr3_nt: TGTGCCAGCAGAGAAGGGCGGAATACGCAGTATTTT; cdr3_aa: CASREGRNTQYF
j_call: TRBJ1-1; d_call: TRBD1; clone_size: -; v_call: TRBV12-3/TRBV12-4; cdr3_nt: TGTGCCAGCACCCTTCTTGACAGGGTGAGAACTGAAGCTTTCTTT; cdr3_aa: CASTLLDRVRTEAFF
j_call: TRBJ1-1; d_call: TRBD1; clone_size: -; v_call: TRBV20-1; cdr3_nt: TGCAGTGCTCGGACAGGGGGGGACACTGAAGCTTCCTTT; cdr3_aa: CSARTGGDTEASF
j_call: TRBJ1-6; d_call: -; clone_size: -; v_call: TRBV12-3/TRBV12-4; cdr3_nt: TGTGCCAGCAGTTGGGGGGGGCCACTCCACTTT; cdr3_aa: CASSWGGPLHF
j_call: TRBJ1-5; d_call: -; clone_size: many; v_call: TRBV6-1; cdr3_nt: TGTGCCAGCAGTGGGGAGGTACAGCAGCCCCAGCATTTT; cdr3_aa: CASSGEVQQPQHF
j_call: TRBJ2-3; d_call: -; clone_size: -; v_call: TRBV19; cdr3_nt: TGTGCCAGTAGCCCCTGGGGAGACACCAGCACAGATACGCAGTATTTT; cdr3_aa: CASSPWGDTSTDTQYF
j_call: TRBJ1-1; d_call: -; clone_size: -; v_call: TRBV7-9; cdr3_nt: TGTGCCAGCAGCGAGAGGGGGGGTGTTCCTGAAGCTTTCTTT; cdr3_aa: CASSERGGVPEAFF
j_call: TRBJ1-5; d_call: -; clone_size: many; v_call: TRBV7-9; cdr3_nt: TGTGCCAGCAGCGATCGTGGGGAGCCCCAGCATTTT; cdr3_aa: CASSDRGEPQHF
j_call: TRBJ2-3; d_call: TRBD2; clone_size: many; v_call: TRBV14; cdr3_nt: TGTGCCAGCAGCTCCGGACTAGCGGGGAGGACAGATACGCAGTATTTT; cdr3_aa: CASSSGLAGRTDTQYF
j_call: TRBJ1-2; d_call: -; clone_size: -; v_call: TRBV6-6; cdr3_nt: TGTGCCAGCAGACTAACAGTTAACTATGGCTACACCTTC; cdr3_aa: CASRLTVNYGYTF
j_call: TRBJ1-2; d_call: TRBD1; clone_size: many; v_call: TRBV7-9; cdr3_nt: TGTGCCAGCAGCTCTATTGAGGCAGGGGGACAGGATTATGGCTACACCTTC; cdr3_aa: CASSSIEAGGQDYGYTF
j_call: TRBJ2-1; d_call: TRBD2; clone_size: -; v_call: TRBV7-9; cdr3_nt: TGTGCCAGCACCTCCCGACTAGCGGGAGACCGTAATGAGCAGTTCTTC; cdr3_aa: CASTSRLAGDRNEQFF
j_call: TRBJ2-7; d_call: -; clone_size: many; v_call: TRBV19; cdr3_nt: TGTGCCAGTAGTGGGGGGAGCGAGCAGTACTTC; cdr3_aa: CASSGGSEQYF
j_call: TRBJ2-7; d_call: TRBD1; clone_size: many; v_call: TRBV7-9; cdr3_nt: TGTGCCAGCAGCCCCACAGGGGGAGAATACGAGCAGTACTTC; cdr3_aa: CASSPTGGEYEQYF
j_call: TRBJ2-7; d_call: TRBD2; clone_size: -; v_call: TRBV15; cdr3_nt: TGTGCCACCAGCAGCCCTCTAGCGGGGGCGGACTACGAGCAGTACTTC; cdr3_aa: CATSSPLAGADYEQYF
j_call: TRBJ1-2; d_call: TRBD1; clone_size: many; v_call: TRBV4-1; cdr3_nt: TGCGCCAGCAGCCAAGACAAGGGACAGATTTATGGCTACACCTTC; cdr3_aa: CASSQDKGQIYGYTF
j_call: TRBJ2-1; d_call: -; clone_size: -; v_call: TRBV5-6; cdr3_nt: TGCGCCAGCAGCTGGCCGGGGGCGAATGAGCAGTTCTTC; cdr3_aa: CASSWPGANEQFF
j_call: TRBJ2-7; d_call: -; clone_size: many; v_call: TRBV5-1; cdr3_nt: TGTGCCAGCAGCTTGTTTACAGGGACTTTCGAGCAGTACTTC; cdr3_aa: CASSLFTGTFEQYF
j_call: TRBJ2-1; d_call: TRBD2; clone_size: -; v_call: TRBV24-1; cdr3_nt: TGTGCCACCAGTGCTTTAGGGACTAGGGTCGATGAGCAGTTCTTC; cdr3_aa: CATSALGTRVDEQFF
j_call: TRBJ1-1; d_call: -; clone_size: -; v_call: TRBV25-1; cdr3_nt: TGTGCCAGCCCAGGAGTGAGAGCTTTCTTT; cdr3_aa: CASPGVRAFF
j_call: TRBJ2-7; d_call: -; clone_size: once; v_call: TRBV11-1; cdr3_nt: TGTGCCAGCAGCCCTGCAGGTAGCTCCTACGAGCAGTACTTC; cdr3_aa: CASSPAGSSYEQYF
j_call: TRBJ1-2; d_call: -; clone_size: -; v_call: TRBV27; cdr3_nt: TGTGCCAGCAGCGACGACTATGGCTACACCTTC; cdr3_aa: CASSDDYGYTF
j_call: TRBJ1-2; d_call: TRBD1; clone_size: many; v_call: TRBV10-2; cdr3_nt: TGCGCCAGCAGTGAGAATCAGGGGGATGGCTACACCTTC; cdr3_aa: CASSENQGDGYTF
j_call: TRBJ2-1; d_call: -; clone_size: -; v_call: TRBV24-1; cdr3_nt: TGTGCCTGGGGCGCGCAGAATGAGCAGTTCTTC; cdr3_aa: CAWGAQNEQFF
j_call: TRBJ1-1; d_call: TRBD1; clone_size: -; v_call: TRBV29-1; cdr3_nt: TGCAGCGCGGCCACAGGGGACTATGAAGCTTTCTTT; cdr3_aa: CSAATGDYEAFF
j_call: TRBJ2-5; d_call: -; clone_size: many; v_call: TRBV14; cdr3_nt: TGTGCCAGCAGCCAAGACCCACAGTTTCAAGAGACCCAGTACTTC; cdr3_aa: CASSQDPQFQETQYF
j_call: TRBJ2-7; d_call: TRBD1; clone_size: -; v_call: TRBV6-6; cdr3_nt: TGTGCCAGCAGGACAGGGGCCGGCACCTACGAGCAGTACTTC; cdr3_aa: CASRTGAGTYEQYF
j_call: TRBJ2-7; d_call: -; clone_size: many; v_call: TRBV6-2/TRBV6-3; cdr3_nt: TGTGCCAGCAGTCGTGAGGCCTCCTACGAGCAGTACTTC; cdr3_aa: CASSREASYEQYF
j_call: TRBJ2-7; d_call: -; clone_size: -; v_call: TRBV2; cdr3_nt: TGTGCCAGCTCTCAAGCAGGGGGGCGAGACTACGAGCAGTACTTC; cdr3_aa: CASSQAGGRDYEQYF
j_call: TRBJ1-6; d_call: -; clone_size: many; v_call: TRBV7-9; cdr3_nt: TGTGCCAGCAGCAACCCCCGGGCCAATAATTCACCCCTCCACTTT; cdr3_aa: CASSNPRANNSPLHF
j_call: TRBJ1-6; d_call: -; clone_size: -; v_call: TRBV12-3/TRBV12-4; cdr3_nt: TGTGCCAGCAGTCCCTTAGGGGATTCCTATAATTCACCCCTCCACTTT; cdr3_aa: CASSPLGDSYNSPLHF
j_call: TRBJ2-7; d_call: -; clone_size: once; v_call: TRBV7-9; cdr3_nt: TGTGCCAGCAGCTTGGATCAAAATCCCCCCTACGAGCAGTGCTTC; cdr3_aa: CASSLDQNPPYEQCF
j_call: TRBJ2-6; d_call: -; clone_size: many; v_call: TRBV25-1; cdr3_nt: TGTGCCACAGGGACTGGGGCCAACGTCCTGACTTTC; cdr3_aa: CATGTGANVLTF
j_call: TRBJ2-1; d_call: -; clone_size: -; v_call: TRBV7-6; cdr3_nt: TGTGCCAGCACCCTCTCGGCAGGGAAGTTTAACGGCTACAATGAGCAGTTCTTC; cdr3_aa: CASTLSAGKFNGYNEQFF
j_call: TRBJ2-5; d_call: -; clone_size: -; v_call: TRBV6-2/TRBV6-3; cdr3_nt: TGTGCCAGCAGGAGCAGCGGAGAGACCCAGTACTTC; cdr3_aa: CASRSSGETQYF
j_call: TRBJ2-2; d_call: -; clone_size: many; v_call: TRBV9; cdr3_nt: TGTGCCAGCAAGGGGAGCACCGGGGAGCTGTTTTTT; cdr3_aa: CASKGSTGELFF